Shown below are 21 T cell receptor beta chains from a single sample sequenced in a study of CD8+CD57+ T cells in acquired aplastic anemia. Profiles of TCR beta VDJ and CDR3 were generated from a genomic DNA template. Via MiXCR, TCRdb re-called the reads, giving one row per CDR3 protein. The sample lists some 220,000 distinct CDR3 sequences; around 32% were seen once. Material for sequencing was sorted CD4+, CD8+, or CD8+CD57+ T cells (not recorded which) from PBMCs. The receptors were gathered from a human donor in good health, serving as a control.

Worth noting for this clonotype: Being one base from a much bigger clone, this may be a read error. The chain couples TRBV7-9 to TRBJ1-4; D is undetermined. The germline V gene encodes CDR1 SEHNR and CDR2 FQNEAQ (reference sequence). CDR3 size: 13 residues. V dropped 7 bases and J dropped 8 bases, with 14 bases sitting between them. DNA for the CDR3: TGTGCCAGCATCGCTCTGCGCTCGGAAAAACTGTTTTTT. Amino acids: CASIALRSEKLFF.

This clonotype was counted between two and nine times. This rearrangement joins TRBV20-1 to TRBJ2-2; 8 bases line up with TRBD2. CDR1 is DFQATT and CDR2 is SNEGSKA in the germline V gene (reference sequence). The CDR3 consists of 16 residues. The V segment lost 5 bases and the J segment 0 bases; nucleotides outside the gene matches: 8. CDR3: CSARQAGVANTGELFF. The CDR3 DNA follows: TGCAGTGCTCGACAAGCGGGGGTTGCGAACACCGGGGAGCTGTTTTTT.

This clonotype has more than one count but fewer than ten. The chain couples TRBV3-1 to TRBJ1-2; D perhaps matches TRBD1 (6 bases). Germline lookup yields CDR1 LGHDT and CDR2 YNNKEL (reference sequence). Trimming removed 2 bases from V and 7 bases from J, with 11 bases in between. This CDR3 is 13 amino acids long. The CDR3 protein is CASSQTGRGGYTF. CDR3 DNA: TGTGCCAGCAGCCAAACAGGGAGGGGTGGCTACACCTTC.

This clonotype was recorded many times. The chain combines TRBV9 with TRBJ1-3; D gene uncertain. The germline V and J ends were trimmed by 3 bases and 0 bases, with 10 bases remaining between them. This CDR3 region has 15 residues. Germline V gene sequence: CDR1 SGDLS, CDR2 YYNGEE. The CDR3 reads CASSAHISSGNTIYF. In DNA form, the CDR3 reads TGTGCCAGCAGCGCCCACATCAGCTCTGGAAACACCATATATTTT.

Of note for this clonotype: Because it lacks the conserved phenylalanine or tryptophan at the end, this CDR3 is likely a read error. The gene calls are TRBV30 and TRBJ1-2; D uncertain. CDR3 length: 12 residues. The germline V gene encodes CDR1 GTSNPN and CDR2 SVGIG (reference sequence). V was trimmed by 2 bases and J by 3 bases, leaving 7 bases between them. The CDR3 coding sequence is TGTGCCTGGAGTTATGGGGACTATGGCTACACCTCC. Encoded protein: CAWSYGDYGYTS.

This clonotype was seen repeatedly, ten times or more. The chain recombines TRBV12-3 or TRBV12-4 with TRBJ2-2; a possible D gene is TRBD1 (5 bases). CDR3 length equals 15 residues. V lost 5 bases and J lost 4, with 14 bases in between. In DNA form, the CDR3 reads TGTGCCAGCAGTGACAGCAGGGTGGGCACCGGGGAGCTGTTTTTT. The encoded protein is CASSDSRVGTGELFF.

At least ten counts were recorded for this clonotype. The gene calls are TRBV18 and TRBJ2-7; D possibly corresponds to TRBD2 (6 bases). Trimming stripped 3 bases from V and 4 bases from J, with 7 bases between. Per germline, CDR1 KGHSH and CDR2 LQKENI. The CDR3 contains 12 residues. The CDR3 sequence is CASSPRGYEQYF. DNA of the CDR3: TGTGCCAGCTCACCGCGGGGTTACGAGCAGTACTTC.

The chain employs TRBV18 and TRBJ2-7, with 8 bases aligning to TRBD1. Germline V gene data show CDR1 as KGHSH and CDR2 as LQKENI. The CDR3 runs 15 residues. V lost 1 base, J lost 5 bases, and 7 bases stayed unmatched. CDR3 DNA sequence: TGTGCCAGCTCACCACTGAGCCTGACAGGGGACGAGCAGTACTTC. It translates to CASSPLSLTGDEQYF. Based on the CDR3 plus reference TRBV18 and TRBJ2-7, the full variable domain is NAGVMQNPRHLVRRRGQEARLRCSPMKGHSHVYWYRQLPEEGLKFMVYLQKENIIDESGMPKERFSAEFPKEGPSILRIQQVVRGDSAAYFCASSPLSLTGDEQYFGPGTRLTVT.

This sequence joins TRBV14 and TRBJ2-3, with D possibly matching TRBD2 (7 bases). Between the trimmed V and J ends, which lost 4 bases and 3 bases, there was a span of 17 bases. Germline V lookup: CDR1 SGHDN, CDR2 FVKESK. This CDR3 has 16 residues. The CDR3 is CASSPWLGGPTDTQYF. In nucleotides, the CDR3 is TGTGCCAGCAGCCCTTGGTTGGGGGGGCCAACAGATACGCAGTATTTT.

The V call is TRBV9, the J call TRBJ1-4, with TRBD1 matching over 9 bases. Germline V gives CDR1 SGDLS, CDR2 YYNGEE. The CDR3 contains 14 residues. With 4 bases clipped from V and 8 bases from J, the junction kept 6 bases outside the gene matches. The CDR3 here is CASSPRTGEEKLFF. Here the CDR3 DNA reads TGTGCCAGCAGCCCCCGGACAGGGGAGGAAAAACTGTTTTTT.

This sequence joins TRBV20-1 and TRBJ2-3; TRBD2 matches 8 bases. Per the germline V gene, CDR1 is DFQATT and CDR2 is SNEGSKA (reference sequence). This CDR3 comprises 15 residues. V gave up 5 bases and J gave up 0 bases; unmatched junction bases: 7. CDR3 protein: CSASGLASSTDTQYF. The CDR3 region has the DNA TGCAGTGCTTCCGGACTAGCTTCTAGCACAGATACGCAGTATTTT.

In this sample, this clonotype turned up many times. The chain is built from TRBV29-1 and TRBJ1-2; D is possibly TRBD1 (6 bases). Per germline, CDR1 SQVTM and CDR2 ANQGSEA. CDR3 length: 13 residues. The V end was cut by 8 bases, the J end by 7 bases, with 20 bases between. The CDR3 nucleotides read TGCAGCCTCGACCCCAGGGCAGGGGCTGGCTACACCTTC. Protein: CSLDPRAGAGYTF.

Ten or more counts support this clonotype. This sequence joins TRBV16 and TRBJ1-3; possible D gene TRBD1, 6 bases. Trimming shortened V by 4 bases and J by 0 bases, and 13 bases separated the two germline ends. The CDR3 loop spans 16 amino acids. Germline loops: CDR1 KGHSY, CDR2 FQNENV. The CDR3 nucleotides read TGTGCCAGCAGCCGCCAAGGGGGGAACTCTGGAAACACCATATATTTT. It yields the protein CASSRQGGNSGNTIYF.

In its sample, this clonotype was seen many times. The chain uses TRBV7-8 and TRBJ1-1; 9 positions match TRBD1. The germline gives CDR1 SGHVS, CDR2 FQNEAQ. The ends lost 3 bases at V and 6 bases at J; junction bases unmatched: 8. The CDR3 contains 15 residues. The CDR3 loop is CASSFGTGIFAEAFF. The DNA for the CDR3 is TGTGCCAGCAGCTTCGGGACAGGGATCTTCGCTGAAGCTTTCTTT.

The chain links TRBV29-1 to TRBJ2-7, with D maybe TRBD2 (6 bases). V was cut by 4 bases and J by 2 bases, with 6 bases left in between. This CDR3 spans 11 amino acids. CDR1 and CDR2 (germline): SQVTM, ANQGSEA. The DNA for the CDR3 is TGCAGCGTTGGCGGGACCTACGAGCAGTACTTC. This encodes CSVGGTYEQYF.

A few counts support this clonotype. A read error may account for a junction end that differs from germline. This rearrangement joins TRBV12-3 or TRBV12-4 to TRBJ2-3, with 7 nucleotides matching TRBD1. The CDR3 spans 15 residues. The CDR3 nucleotides are TGTGCCAGCACTTTACAGGGGTTCCCGGCAGATACGCAGTATTTT. Residues: CASTLQGFPADTQYF.

This clonotype was recorded many times. The J gene is TRBJ2-2, the V gene TRBV7-2; D not certain. The V and J ends lost 4 bases and 11 bases respectively, with 14 bases between them. This CDR3 comprises 13 residues. Germline CDR1 SGHTA, CDR2 FQGNSA. CDR3 sequence: CASSSTGVVELFF. The DNA of the CDR3 is TGTGCCAGCAGCTCTACTGGGGTGGTAGAGCTGTTTTTT.

This clonotype came up once. The gene calls are TRBV19 and TRBJ1-2; the D gene is possibly TRBD1 (5 bases). This CDR3 comprises 11 residues. V was clipped by 5 bases and J by 10 bases, with 11 bases between them. The germline V gene encodes CDR1 LNHDA and CDR2 SQIVND (reference sequence). The CDR3 nucleotides are TGTGCCAGTAGTTTAGCAGGGCTCTACACCTTC. Its protein is CASSLAGLYTF.

This clonotype came up a few times. This chain links TRBV27 with TRBJ1-5; no clear D. Trimming removed 6 bases from V and 0 bases from J, with 12 bases in between. This CDR3 spans 15 amino acids. Germline CDR1 is MNHEY and CDR2 is SMNVEV (reference sequence). Here the CDR3 DNA reads TGTGCCAGCAGGGCTTCCGGAAATAGCAATCAGCCCCAGCATTTT. The encoded protein is CASRASGNSNQPQHF.

This rearrangement joins TRBV29-1 to TRBJ2-7, with a tentative D call TRBD2 (5 bases). V shed 4 bases and J shed 3 bases, with 13 bases lying between them. Germline V CDR1 and CDR2: SQVTM, ANQGSEA. The CDR3 is made up of 13 amino acids. The CDR3 sequence is CSVAASSRYEQYF. The CDR3 DNA is TGCAGCGTTGCGGCTAGCAGCCGCTACGAGCAGTACTTC.

This rearrangement joins TRBV5-1 to TRBJ1-1, with D unresolved. The CDR3 is 15 residues long. Germline V gene data show CDR1 as SGHRS and CDR2 as YFSETQ. Trimming shortened V by 7 bases and J by 0 bases, and 16 bases separated the two germline ends. The CDR3 here is CASVLGSGMNTEAFF. The CDR3 DNA reads TGCGCCAGCGTATTGGGAAGCGGTATGAACACTGAAGCTTTCTTT.